These 6 T cell receptor beta chains share one sample of origin, sequenced in a study of shared clonotypes between healthy human individuals. Data came from immunoSEQ multiplex PCR; TCRdb stores just in-frame clones and leaves some out. The table lists 500,000 to 550,000 clones, approximately 95% of them singletons, with around 0.066% in the top ten. Material: naive CD4+ T cells sorted from blood. Indicated subset: CD45RA+ positively selected. Every receptor here comes from a woman in her 30s in good health.

The chain is built from TRBV2 and TRBJ1-2; D unclear. Germline V gene lookup returns CDR1 SNHLY and CDR2 FYNNEI. The CDR3 is 13 residues long. V was shortened by 4 bases and J by 4 bases, with 10 bases between the two germline ends. CDR3 in DNA: TGTGCCAGCAGTGGGTCAGGCCCCTATGGCTACACCTTC. The encoded protein is CASSGSGPYGYTF. Supplemented by reference TRBV2 and TRBJ1-2, the full variable domain reads EPEVTQTPSHQVTQMGQEVILRCVPISNHLYFYWYRQILGQKVEFLVSFYNNEISEKSEIFDDQFSVERPDGSNFTLKIRSTKLEDSAMYFCASSGSGPYGYTFGSGTRLTVV.

V usage is TRBV2 and J usage is TRBJ2-7, with TRBD1 identical over 7 bases. The germline CDR1 and CDR2 sequences are SNHLY and FYNNEI. V was clipped by 4 bases and J by 5 bases; unmatched bases: 2. The CDR3 has 12 residues. CDR3 coding DNA: TGTGCCAGCAGTGCGACAGGGAACGAGCAGTACTTC. Translation gives CASSATGNEQYF.

V gene TRBV28 combines with J gene TRBJ2-3; 9 positions match TRBD2. There are 16 residues in the CDR3. Trimming removed 4 bases from V and 6 bases from J; junction bases left unmatched: 11. Germline values: CDR1 MDHEN, CDR2 SYDVKM. Here the CDR3 reads CASSSLQAGGPDTQYF. CDR3 in DNA: TGTGCCAGCAGTTCCCTCCAGGCGGGAGGGCCCGATACGCAGTATTTT.

The gene calls are TRBV28 and TRBJ2-6; the D is unclear. The CDR3 sequence is 15 residues long. V gave up 6 bases and J gave up 1 base, with 10 bases separating them. CDR1 is MDHEN, CDR2 SYDVKM, per germline. Here the CDR3 reads CASSFSVSGANVLTF. The CDR3 nucleotides read TGTGCCAGCAGCTTCAGCGTTTCTGGGGCCAACGTCCTGACTTTC.

The chain couples TRBV18 to TRBJ2-7; TRBD2 matches at 11 bases. J lost 6 bases, V lost 3 bases, and 7 bases had no gene match. Germline V gene lookup returns CDR1 KGHSH and CDR2 LQKENI. The CDR3 is 15 residues long. CDR3 residues: CASSPGISGRGEQYF. CDR3 bases: TGTGCCAGCTCACCCGGTATTAGCGGGAGGGGCGAGCAGTACTTC.

The rearrangement uses TRBV19 and TRBJ2-7, with TRBD1 matching over 9 bases. Germline V gene data show CDR1 as LNHDA and CDR2 as SQIVND (reference sequence). The trim removed 5 bases at V and 2 bases at J, leaving 4 bases unmatched. This CDR3 spans 14 amino acids. This CDR3 is CASSGQGFTYEQYF. The CDR3 nucleotides are TGTGCCAGTAGTGGACAGGGGTTCACCTACGAGCAGTACTTC.